This T cell receptor beta chain derives from a study of a mutant IDH1 vaccine in newly diagnosed glioma (dated by TCRdb to the early 2020s). In the study overall: Across visits V03 through V10, patients got a total of eight vaccinations, given in weeks 1, 3, 5, 7, 11, 15, 19 and 23. Vaccination started 4-6 weeks after radiotherapy alone, or was given together with temozolomide cycles in the groups whose treatment included chemotherapy. Of the 25 to 40 treated patients, about 62% were male and 37.5% were female, and the mean age was approximately 40 years. Before enrollment, patients had received standard therapy of radiotherapy alone, temozolomide alone, or radiochemotherapy with temozolomide; most received the combination. Six visits were used for peripheral blood collection: V03 (baseline), V05, V07, V10, V12 and V13. Longitudinal TCRB deep sequencing was performed for 20 to 30 treated patients wherever samples were available for exploratory analyses.

The label giving this sample's time point can be read as: week 23, last vaccination. A 20-mer mutant IDH1 peptide at 300 micrograms in Montanide made up each vaccine dose, which was injected subcutaneously together with topical imiquimod. Newly diagnosed WHO grade 3 or 4 IDH1-mutant astrocytomas showing loss of nuclear ATRX were present in the donors. The samples were drawn from NOA16, a multicentre, single-arm, open-label phase I trial in Germany that tested a mutant IDH1 peptide vaccine in humans for the first time. Genomic DNA for TCRB sequencing was extracted from EDTA blood using the DNeasy Blood and Tissue Kit. Library preparation employed the immunoSEQ multiplex PCR assay. Rearranged TCR beta chain sequences were amplified with the hsTCRB Kit following the manufacturer's protocol. Sequencing of TCRB libraries was carried out on an Illumina MiSeq. Turning to the authors' computational methods: The kit vendor's proprietary platform handled demultiplexing, trimming and gene mapping. Here the immuneACCESS table is served through TCRdb, limited to in-frame sequences with V and J called. Missing clones are a known gap in these copies; in checked studies unresolved V genes cover under half, and the rest lacks a known reason. V and J calls and clone size are as listed in that table; D and trimming were resolved from the DNA. The sample table contains just over 80,000 clones; only one count was recorded for approximately 85% of them. Roughly 2.2% of the sample rests with the top ten.

Study-wide conclusions, independent of this receptor: Changes in the top peripheral T cell clonotypes picked up by TCRB sequencing did not appear to be linked to pseudoprogression. PBMC samples for TCRB deep sequencing were selected based on availability. Vaccine-induced immune responses across multiple MHC alleles were detected in approximately 94% of patients. The authors stated that sample limitations prevented analyses of patient blood samples from being reproduced.

The CDR3 numbers 15 residues from cysteine through phenylalanine. Only the CDR3 part of the read is kept: 45 bases, read in frame from the first base. From a lookup of the germline V gene (reference sequence), CDR1 and CDR2 are LNHDA and SQIVND. Trimming removed 4 bases from V and 6 bases from J; the gene matches leave 6 bases unexplained. With regard to this clone: The specificity of this receptor is unknown. Base qualities were left out, and no much larger clone turns up one base away.

The V and J genes are TRBV19 and TRBJ2-1, and 10 bases in between align with TRBD2. The sequenced sample was PBMCs, obtained from a glioma patient whose treatment included an IDH1 peptide vaccine. The source of this sequence is a man aged 30 to 45 with glioma. Some clones in this sample may be carry-over from other donors' samples. The DNA sequence reads TGTGCCAGTAGTACGCTAGCGGGGGCCTTCAATGAGCAGTTCTTC. Its amino acids are CASSTLAGAFNEQFF.